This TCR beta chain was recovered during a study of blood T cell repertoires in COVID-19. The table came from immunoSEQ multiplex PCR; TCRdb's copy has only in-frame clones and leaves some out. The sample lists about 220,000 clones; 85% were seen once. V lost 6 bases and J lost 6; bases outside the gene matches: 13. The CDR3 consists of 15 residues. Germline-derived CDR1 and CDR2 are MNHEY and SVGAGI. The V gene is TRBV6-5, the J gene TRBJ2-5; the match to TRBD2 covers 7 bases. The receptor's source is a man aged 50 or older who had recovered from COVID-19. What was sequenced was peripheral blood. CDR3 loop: CASSPGSREVKTQYF. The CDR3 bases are TGTGCCAGCAGCCCCGGCAGTCGGGAGGTTAAGACCCAGTACTTC.